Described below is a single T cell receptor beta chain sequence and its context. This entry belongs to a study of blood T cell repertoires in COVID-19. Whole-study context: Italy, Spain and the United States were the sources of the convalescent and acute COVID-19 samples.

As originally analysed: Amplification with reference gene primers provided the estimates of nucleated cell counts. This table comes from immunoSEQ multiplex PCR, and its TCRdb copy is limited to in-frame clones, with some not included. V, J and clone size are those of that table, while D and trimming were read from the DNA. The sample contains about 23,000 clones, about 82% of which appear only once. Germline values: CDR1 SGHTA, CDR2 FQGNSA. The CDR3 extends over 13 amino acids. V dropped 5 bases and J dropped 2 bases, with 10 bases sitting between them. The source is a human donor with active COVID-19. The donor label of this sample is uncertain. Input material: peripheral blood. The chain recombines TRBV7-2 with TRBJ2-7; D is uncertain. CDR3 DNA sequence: TGTGCCAGCAGCCGCCGGGTAACCTACGAGCAGTACTTC. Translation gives CASSRRVTYEQYF.